A single sample gave rise to the 2 T cell receptor beta chains below, sequenced in a study of cytomegalovirus exposure and HLA in healthy donors. The primer mix had 60 Vbeta and 13 Jbeta primers. Sequencing was performed with immunoSEQ multiplex PCR; in TCRdb, only in-frame clones are kept and a portion is missing. This table has roughly 170,000 clones, 84% appearing once. The specimen was PBMCs. The source of these receptors is a man aged 18-30 years in good health and CMV-seronegative.

As concerns this clone: The identical CDR3 is also encoded by other nucleotide sequences in the sample. This rearrangement joins TRBV30 to TRBJ1-5; tentatively, D is TRBD1 (5 bases). Per germline, CDR1 GTSNPN and CDR2 SVGIG (reference sequence). There are 14 residues in the CDR3. Between the trimmed V and J ends, which lost 0 bases and 2 bases, there was a span of 8 bases. CDR3 coding DNA: TGTGCCTGGAGTGTACGGGGGGGCAATCAGCCCCAGCATTTT. As protein: CAWSVRGGNQPQHF.

The chain links TRBV11-1 to TRBJ2-1; TRBD2 agrees at 7 bases. The CDR3 totals 15 residues. Germline CDR1 and CDR2: SGHAT and FQDESV (reference sequence). Unmatched junction bases numbered 7, after V lost 7 bases and J lost 1 base. This CDR3 is CASKGLAASYNEQFF. CDR3 in DNA: TGTGCCAGCAAAGGCCTAGCGGCTTCCTACAATGAGCAGTTCTTC.